Presented here are 30 T cell receptor beta chains from one specimen sequenced in a study of human T cells and chemical hapten exposure. Time point meaning: patch test 1, 2 weeks after DPC sensitization. The sample's treatment: therapeutic diphenylcyclopropenone sensitization with weekly scalp DPC. TCRdb re-called the RACE reads through MiXCR, storing one row per CDR3 protein. Of about 49,000 distinct CDR3 sequences in the sample, around a tenth were seen once. The sequenced sample was whole blood, obtained in connection with sensitization to the hapten diphenylcyclopropenone (DPC). These receptors all come from a woman aged 45-59 years with alopecia areata. Some clones in this sample may be carry-over from other donors' samples.

Written as DNA, the CDR3 is TGCAGTGCCAGGGAGGCCTACGAGCAGTACTTC. Translating gives CSAREAYEQYF. The rearrangement links TRBV20-1 to TRBJ2-7; a possible D gene is TRBD2 (6 bases). The ends were cut back, 6 bases at V and 2 bases at J, with 8 bases in the middle. The CDR3 covers 11 residues. Germline V gene data show CDR1 as DFQATT and CDR2 as SNEGSKA (reference sequence).

This clonotype was detected ten times or more. V is TRBV20-1 and J is TRBJ2-3; the D gene is possibly TRBD2 (6 bases). Germline assignment: CDR1 DFQATT and CDR2 SNEGSKA (reference sequence). The CDR3 contains 14 residues. The V and J ends lost 5 bases and 4 bases respectively, with 16 bases between them. In DNA form, the CDR3 reads TGCAGTGCTGATTGGTCAGGGAGGTCAGATACGCAGTATTTT. Its protein product is CSADWSGRSDTQYF.

This clonotype has a count of ten or more. V is TRBV10-3 and J is TRBJ2-7, with TRBD1 as a possible D gene (7 bases). The germline V gene has CDR1 ENHRY and CDR2 SYGVKD. Trimming cost V 8 bases and J 3 bases, with 11 bases left between them. The CDR3 is 12 amino acids. CDR3 sequence reads: CAIGRDSYEQYF. The DNA of the CDR3 is TGTGCCATCGGGCGGGACAGCTACGAGCAGTACTTC.

This clonotype was seen ten or more times. This chain joins TRBV7-9 and TRBJ2-7; no reliable D call. This CDR3 has 13 amino acids. V was trimmed by 4 bases and J by 7 bases, leaving 14 bases between them. Germline lookup yields CDR1 SEHNR and CDR2 FQNEAQ (reference sequence). CDR3 in DNA: TGTGCCAGCAGCTCGAGTGGGGTAAAGGAGCAGTACTTC. This sequence encodes CASSSSGVKEQYF.

This clonotype was seen repeatedly, ten times or more. The rearrangement links TRBV7-2 to TRBJ2-3, with no clear D. V was trimmed by 4 bases and J by 8 bases, leaving 7 bases between them. CDR3 size: 11 residues. From germline, CDR1 is SGHTA and CDR2 FQGNSA. CDR3 sequence reads: CASSSRATQYF. Here the CDR3 DNA reads TGTGCCAGCAGCTCGCGCGCTACGCAGTATTTT.

This clonotype was seen many times. The chain links TRBV20-1 to TRBJ2-1, with TRBD2 matching 9 bases. V was pared by 5 bases and J by 8 bases, with 4 bases of the junction left unmatched. The CDR3 spans 12 residues. Germline lookup yields CDR1 DFQATT and CDR2 SNEGSKA (reference sequence). CDR3 sequence reads: CSAGTSIDEQFF. In DNA form, the CDR3 reads TGCAGTGCTGGGACTAGCATCGATGAGCAGTTCTTC.

This clonotype was counted between two and nine times. J is TRBJ2-1 and V is TRBV9; 9 bases agree with TRBD2. CDR3 size: 18 residues. Per germline, CDR1 SGDLS and CDR2 YYNGEE. V dropped 0 bases and J dropped 7; count of bases not matched to a gene: 14. CDR3 in DNA: TGTGCCAGCAGCGTAGCTTTGAGCGGGAGGTCCATGGGGAATGAGCAGTTCTTC. It translates to CASSVALSGRSMGNEQFF.

This clonotype was observed a few times. This chain links TRBV5-1 with TRBJ2-3, with D possibly being TRBD2 (6 bases). Germline V CDR1 and CDR2: SGHRS, YFSETQ. V was trimmed by 5 bases and J by 11 bases, leaving 30 bases between them. The CDR3 length is 17 residues. CDR3 loop: CASSSGELPGDGGEQYF. In DNA, the CDR3 is TGCGCCAGCAGTTCCGGTGAACTTCCGGGAGACGGTGGGGAGCAGTATTTT.

In its sample, this clonotype was seen many times. The chain links TRBV5-4 to TRBJ2-5; D is possibly TRBD1 (5 bases). Trimming shortened V by 0 bases and J by 2 bases, and 8 bases separated the two germline ends. Germline V gene data show CDR1 as SGHNT and CDR2 as YYREEE (reference sequence). This CDR3 contains 14 residues. The CDR3 region is CASSLDRQQETQYF. The CDR3 nucleotides are TGTGCCAGCAGCTTGGACCGACAGCAAGAGACCCAGTACTTC.

This clonotype has a handful of counts. The chain links TRBV20-1 to TRBJ1-1; D unresolved. Trimming took 3 bases from V and 2 from J, leaving 13 bases between them. Germline CDR1 is DFQATT and CDR2 is SNEGSKA (reference sequence). The CDR3 covers 14 residues. CDR3 nucleotides: TGCAGTGCTAGGCCCGGTTCGCTCAACACTGAAGCTTTCTTT. Its protein product is CSARPGSLNTEAFF.

CDR3 protein: CASSLDRGEQFF. The CDR3 nucleotides read TGCGCCAGCAGCTTGGATAGGGGTGAGCAGTTCTTC. The rearrangement joins TRBV5-1 to TRBJ2-1, with a tentative D call TRBD1 (5 bases). Germline CDR1 is SGHRS and CDR2 is YFSETQ. The CDR3 runs to 12 residues. Trimming shortened V by 0 bases and J by 9 bases, and 7 bases separated the two germline ends. Full variable domain (rest looked up from reference TRBV5-1 and TRBJ2-1): KAGVTQTPRYLIKTRGQQVTLSCSPISGHRSVSWYQQTPGQGLQFLFEYFSETQRNKGNFPGRFSGRQFSNSRSEMNVSTLELGDSALYLCASSLDRGEQFFGPGTRLTVL.

Only a few counts were recorded for this clonotype. V usage is TRBV4-3 and J usage is TRBJ2-4; tentative D call: TRBD1 (5 bases). CDR1 is LGHNA and CDR2 is YSLEER in the germline V gene. Trimming shortened V by 1 base and J by 1 base, and 17 bases separated the two germline ends. CDR3 length: 18 residues. CDR3 sequence: CASSQVLGAAGAKNIQYF. The CDR3 nucleotides read TGCGCCAGCAGCCAAGTCCTAGGGGCCGCAGGGGCCAAAAACATTCAGTACTTC.

The rearrangement joins TRBV6-4 to TRBJ2-1; D might be TRBD1 or TRBD2, each matching 5 bases. The ends were cut back, 6 bases at V and 7 bases at J, with 16 bases in the middle. Germline CDR1 reads MRHNA; CDR2 reads SNTAGT. This CDR3 is built from 14 residues. The DNA of the CDR3 is TGTGCCAGCAGCCGAGAGTACGGGACGAATGAGCAGTTCTTC. Its translation is CASSREYGTNEQFF.

Ten or more counts support this clonotype. The chain uses TRBV20-1 and TRBJ1-3; TRBD1 might be the D (6 bases). Trimming took off 6 bases at V and 0 bases at J, with 9 bases between the two ends. This CDR3 is built from 13 residues. Germline CDR1 reads DFQATT; CDR2 reads SNEGSKA (reference sequence). The CDR3 coding sequence is TGCAGTGCGAGACAGGTCTCTGGAAACACCATATATTTT. This sequence encodes CSARQVSGNTIYF.

The chain employs TRBV7-9 and TRBJ1-4; TRBD1 matches 7 bases. Germline loops: CDR1 SEHNR, CDR2 FQNEAQ (reference sequence). This CDR3 comprises 15 residues. The junction had 10 bases not matched to a gene; V was cut back by 4 bases and J by 8 bases. The CDR3 nucleotides read TGTGCCAGCAGCTCGACCGGGACAGTGAGGGAAAAACTGTTTTTT. Translating gives CASSSTGTVREKLFF. The full variable domain, its missing parts supplied by reference TRBV7-9 and TRBJ1-4, is DTGVSQNPRHKITKRGQNVTFRCDPISEHNRLYWYRQTLGQGPEFLTYFQNEAQLEKSRLLSDRFSAERPKGSFSTLEIQRTEQGDSAMYLCASSSTGTVREKLFFGSGTQLSVL.

The chain links TRBV28 to TRBJ2-7; D is undetermined. V was clipped by 3 bases and J by 7 bases, with 13 bases between them. The CDR3 is 13 residues long. The germline gives CDR1 MDHEN, CDR2 SYDVKM. CDR3 loop: CASSLGRPPEQYF. CDR3 sequence (DNA): TGTGCCAGCAGTTTGGGTAGACCACCGGAGCAGTACTTC.

This clonotype was picked up many times. The V gene is TRBV6-6, the J gene TRBJ2-7; TRBD2 might be the D (6 bases). The germline gives CDR1 MNHNY, CDR2 SVGAGI (reference sequence). This CDR3 spans 14 amino acids. V lost 6 bases, J lost 0 bases, and 12 bases lay in between. CDR3: CASRSGSNSYEQYF. CDR3 nucleotide sequence: TGTGCCAGCAGATCCGGGAGCAACTCCTACGAGCAGTACTTC.

There are many counts of this clonotype. The CDR3 reads CASSRKREGYEQFF. CDR3 nucleotide sequence: TGTGCCAGCTCTCGTAAGCGGGAGGGGTATGAGCAGTTCTTC. The rearrangement uses TRBV18 and TRBJ2-1; 10 nucleotides line up with TRBD2. The J segment lost 8 bases and the V segment lost 6 bases, leaving 7 bases of the junction unmatched. In germline, CDR1 is KGHSH, CDR2 LQKENI. The CDR3 contains 14 residues.

This clonotype was recorded many times. The CDR3 coding sequence is TGTGCCAGCAGCCGTGGACAGGGCGCTAATTCACCCCTCCACTTT. Its protein product is CASSRGQGANSPLHF. The chain is built from TRBV5-4 and TRBJ1-6; 8 nucleotides match TRBD1. Germline V gives CDR1 SGHNT, CDR2 YYREEE (reference sequence). This CDR3 has 15 amino acids. V shed 4 bases, J shed 6 bases, and the junction held 6 bases outside the gene matches.

This clonotype occurred a few times. The J gene is TRBJ2-7, the V gene TRBV10-3; maybe TRBD2 (5 bases). Per the germline V gene, CDR1 is ENHRY and CDR2 is SYGVKD. Trimming shortened V by 6 bases and J by 3 bases, and 6 bases separated the two germline ends. This CDR3 spans 11 amino acids. The CDR3 sequence: CAIRLDYEQYF. In DNA, the CDR3 is TGTGCCATCAGACTAGACTACGAGCAGTACTTC.

This clonotype came up many times. The rearrangement joins TRBV20-1 to TRBJ2-1; 8 nucleotides match TRBD2. Trimming cost V 6 bases and J 3 bases; bases outside gene matches: 10. Germline V lookup: CDR1 DFQATT, CDR2 SNEGSKA (reference sequence). The CDR3 extends over 15 amino acids. In DNA, the CDR3 is TGCAGTGCCGAGACCGGGACTAGAGACTACAATGAGCAGTTCTTC. Translated: CSAETGTRDYNEQFF.

This clonotype was counted at least ten times. The chain combines TRBV7-9 with TRBJ2-7; D gene ambiguous. Trimming removed 2 bases from V and 4 bases from J, with 6 bases in between. From germline, CDR1 is SEHNR and CDR2 FQNEAQ (reference sequence). The CDR3 consists of 12 residues. This CDR3 reads CASSLSAYEQYF. Written as DNA, the CDR3 is TGTGCCAGCAGCTTATCTGCGTACGAGCAGTACTTC.

In its sample, this clonotype was seen many times. The chain links TRBV21-1 to TRBJ2-1; TRBD2 was called by the table and not checked on the DNA. TRBV21-1 has pseudogene status. CDR3 length equals 13 residues. CDR3 protein: CASTLANPNEQFF. CDR3 coding DNA: TGTGCCAGCACACTAGCGAACCCCAATGAGCAGTTCTTC.

There are many counts of this clonotype. The chain employs TRBV25-1 and TRBJ2-7; a weak D match, TRBD2 (5 bases). V lost 8 bases, J lost 4 bases, and 12 bases lay in between. There are 12 residues in the CDR3. The germline V gene has CDR1 MGHDK and CDR2 SYGVNS. CDR3: CASGRVMYEQYF. Written as DNA, the CDR3 is TGTGCCAGCGGGCGGGTGATGTACGAGCAGTACTTC.

This clonotype has ten or more counts. This chain joins TRBV11-2 and TRBJ2-3, with 8 nucleotides matching TRBD2. This CDR3 contains 15 residues. V was pared by 5 bases and J by 3 bases, with 7 bases of the junction left unmatched. Looked up from germline, CDR1 is SGHAT and CDR2 is FQNNGV. The CDR3 nucleotides read TGTGCCAGCAGCAAACGGGAGGGGGGAACAGATACGCAGTATTTT. Translated: CASSKREGGTDTQYF.

This clonotype was counted between two and nine times. The chain is built from TRBV20-1 and TRBJ2-2; the D is unclear. This CDR3 has 13 amino acids. From germline, CDR1 is DFQATT and CDR2 SNEGSKA (reference sequence). Trimming pared 2 bases from V and 0 bases from J, leaving 4 bases between. The CDR3 spells CSARWPNTGELFF. CDR3 bases: TGCAGTGCTAGATGGCCGAACACCGGGGAGCTGTTTTTT.

This clonotype occurred many times. The chain employs TRBV5-6 and TRBJ1-5; possibly TRBD1 for D (5 bases). Trimming pared 3 bases from V and 2 bases from J, leaving 15 bases between. The germline V gene has CDR1 SGHDT and CDR2 YYEEEE. The CDR3 has 16 residues. The CDR3 sequence is CASSYRARAGNQPQHF. The CDR3 DNA follows: TGTGCCAGCAGCTATAGGGCCAGGGCGGGCAATCAGCCCCAGCATTTT.

The CDR3 DNA reads as TGCAGCGCGGAGTATCGTGGGAACACTGAAGCTTTCTTT. Residues: CSAEYRGNTEAFF. The chain is built from TRBV29-1 and TRBJ1-1, with D unresolved. Trimming removed 7 bases from V and 1 base from J, with 13 bases in between. The CDR3 loop spans 13 amino acids. Germline-derived CDR1 and CDR2 are SQVTM and ANQGSEA. The entire variable domain, with the rest obtained from reference TRBV29-1 and TRBJ1-1, is as follows: SAVISQKPSRDICQRGTSLTIQCQVDSQVTMMFWYRQQPGQSLTLIATANQGSEATYESGFVIDKFPISRPNLTFSTLTVSNMSPEDSSIYLCSAEYRGNTEAFFGQGTRLTVV.

The sample holds many counts of this clonotype. The chain recombines TRBV7-6 with TRBJ1-2; D is ambiguous. The CDR3 totals 15 residues. Trimming cost V 1 base and J 0 bases, with 9 bases left between them. The germline gives CDR1 SGHVS, CDR2 FNYEAQ. CDR3: CASSLGGSSNYGYTF. In nucleotides, the CDR3 is TGTGCCAGCAGCTTAGGTGGCAGCTCTAACTATGGCTACACCTTC.

This clonotype was detected many times. The V gene is TRBV7-9, the J gene TRBJ2-1; D unresolved. Germline-derived CDR1 and CDR2 are SEHNR and FQNEAQ (reference sequence). Trimming took 2 bases from V and 4 from J, leaving 6 bases between them. The CDR3 runs 13 residues. The CDR3 loop reads CASSLNRYNEQFF. DNA of the CDR3: TGTGCCAGCAGCTTAAATCGTTACAATGAGCAGTTCTTC.